The 27 T cell receptor beta chains below were found in one sample sequenced in a study of CD8+CD57+ T cells in acquired aplastic anemia. Patients included in sequencing had previously demonstrated CD8+CD57+ cell expansion by flow cytometry. Using genomic DNA as the template, TCR beta VDJ and CDR3 profiling was carried out. TCRdb fed the reads into MiXCR, producing one record per CDR3 protein. The table records 150,000 to 200,000 distinct CDR3 sequences, roughly 48% of them present only once. Sequencing used sorted CD4+, CD8+, or CD8+CD57+ T cells (not recorded which) from PBMCs. Receptors were obtained from a human donor with aplastic anemia.

This clonotype was found many times. The chain uses TRBV27 and TRBJ1-6, with TRBD1 identical over 10 bases. Trimming removed 6 bases from V and 14 bases from J; junction bases left unmatched: 10. This CDR3 contains 14 residues. CDR1 MNHEY and CDR2 SMNVEV come from the germline V gene (reference sequence). The CDR3, as DNA: TGTGCCAGCAGGCTTGGGACAGGGGCCGTCGCCCTCCACTTT. It yields the protein CASRLGTGAVALHF.

This clonotype was counted ten times or more. V is TRBV6-1 and J is TRBJ2-7; no clear D gene. The CDR3 contains 14 residues. Germline CDR1 reads MNHNS; CDR2 reads SASEGT. The V gene lost 6 bases and the J gene lost 7 bases, with 19 bases spanning the gap. The CDR3 region is CASSPTDGPGEQYF. The CDR3 bases are TGTGCCAGCAGCCCTACCGACGGTCCTGGGGAGCAGTACTTC.

This clonotype was found many times. The gene calls are TRBV5-1 and TRBJ1-2, with 8 bases identical to TRBD1. V lost 3 bases, J lost 7 bases, and 5 bases stayed unmatched. Germline V lookup: CDR1 SGHRS, CDR2 YFSETQ. The CDR3 covers 13 residues. In nucleotides, the CDR3 is TGCGCCAGCAGCTACAGGGGGGACTCTGGCTACACCTTC. This translates into CASSYRGDSGYTF.

This clonotype was picked up many times. The rearrangement links TRBV12-3 or TRBV12-4 to TRBJ1-1, with D perhaps TRBD1 (6 bases). This CDR3 is 13 amino acids long. Trimming took 4 bases from V and 5 from J, leaving 11 bases between them. DNA for the CDR3: TGTGCCAGCAGTTCTAGGGGGGAAACTGAAGCTTTCTTT. Translating it yields CASSSRGETEAFF.

This clonotype was seen repeatedly, ten times or more. The rearrangement uses TRBV2 and TRBJ2-7; 7 positions match TRBD2. The CDR3 has 12 amino acids. Germline values: CDR1 SNHLY, CDR2 FYNNEI. Trimming at V came to 7 bases and at J to 7 bases, leaving 7 bases not matched to a gene. The CDR3 loop is CASIRQGGEQYF. DNA for the CDR3: TGTGCCAGCATTCGGCAGGGAGGGGAGCAGTACTTC.

The table lists this clonotype with many counts. CDR3 region: CASSLGRGETEAFF. In nucleotides, the CDR3 is TGTGCCAGCAGTTTGGGGCGTGGGGAAACTGAAGCTTTCTTT. This chain links TRBV12-3 or TRBV12-4 with TRBJ1-1, with D tentatively TRBD1 (5 bases). This CDR3 has 14 residues. V dropped 3 bases and J dropped 5 bases, with 13 bases sitting between them.

The table lists this clonotype with a count of one. The CDR3 ends on some other residue instead of the conserved phenylalanine or tryptophan, so this is likely a read error. No DNA is shown, since the ends of the CDR3 on it are uncertain; the CDR3 is the one TCRdb lists. The chain has TRBV2 and TRBJ2-7. Germline V gives CDR1 SNHLY, CDR2 FYNNEI. The CDR3 spans 10 amino acids, including both terminal residues. The CDR3 sequence is CASSEAAVNT.

Here the CDR3 DNA reads TGTGCCAGCAGCTTAATGAGCACAGGGGATTACTTCTACGAGCAGTACTTC. Amino acids: CASSLMSTGDYFYEQYF. The rearrangement uses TRBV11-1 and TRBJ2-7; 7 nucleotides match TRBD1. Germline assignment: CDR1 SGHAT and CDR2 FQDESV (reference sequence). This CDR3 contains 17 residues. Losses at the gene ends were 2 bases for V and 3 bases for J; bases not matched to a gene: 13.

On this clonotype: A much larger clone is a single base away; this may be a read error. CDR3 amino acids: CASSFYRATDTQYF. CDR3 bases: TGTGCCAGCAGTTTTTACAGGGCCACAGATACGCAGTATTTT. The genes are TRBV12-3 or TRBV12-4 and TRBJ2-3, with D perhaps TRBD1 (6 bases). The germline V and J ends were trimmed by 3 bases and 2 bases, with 9 bases remaining between them. This CDR3 is 14 amino acids long.

As to this clonotype: One junction end does not reproduce the germline sequence, and a read error may be involved. V is TRBV7-8 and J is TRBJ1-2; no clear D gene. Germline V CDR1 and CDR2: SGHVS, FQNEAQ. The CDR3 loop spans 10 amino acids. CDR3 sequence (DNA): TGTGCCAGCAGCTTAGGTGGCGACACCTTC. It specifies CASSLGGDTF.

DNA of the CDR3: TGCAGTGCTAGGGGTAGGGGTGGACAGCCCCAGCATTTT. Translation gives CSARGRGGQPQHF. This sequence joins TRBV20-1 and TRBJ1-5; D may be TRBD1 (5 bases). V shed 3 bases and J shed 7 bases, with 13 bases lying between them. Germline CDR1 DFQATT, CDR2 SNEGSKA (reference sequence). The CDR3 covers 13 residues.

Remarks on this clonotype: At one of its ends the junction is not consistent with the germline gene, which may arise from a read error. The chain uses TRBV5-1 and TRBJ2-2; TRBD2 aligns across 9 bases. This CDR3 is built from 16 residues. The germline V gene encodes CDR1 SGHRS and CDR2 YFSETQ. The DNA of the CDR3 is TGCGCCAACAGCTCGACTAGCGGAGGGGGAACCGGGGAGCTGTTTTTT. This encodes CANSSTSGGGTGELFF.

The rearrangement uses TRBV10-3 and TRBJ2-7; 9 bases line up with TRBD1. V gave up 7 bases and J gave up 4 bases; unmatched junction bases: 8. CDR1 ENHRY and CDR2 SYGVKD come from the germline V gene. This CDR3 contains 14 residues. CDR3 residues: CAINPGQGLYEQYF. CDR3 nucleotides: TGTGCCATCAATCCGGGACAGGGTTTATACGAGCAGTACTTC.

J is TRBJ1-1 and V is TRBV11-3, with D tentatively TRBD1 (6 bases). CDR1 is SGHNT and CDR2 is YENEEA in the germline V gene. The V gene lost 5 bases and the J gene lost 1 base, with 11 bases spanning the gap. The CDR3 loop spans 14 amino acids. The CDR3 loop reads CASSKDSWNTEAFF. Here the CDR3 DNA reads TGTGCCAGCAGCAAGGACAGTTGGAACACTGAAGCTTTCTTT.

This clonotype turned up a few times. The chain links TRBV2 to TRBJ1-5; D gene ambiguous. Between the trimmed V and J ends, which lost 8 bases and 4 bases, there was a span of 12 bases. CDR3 size: 13 residues. Germline CDR1 and CDR2: SNHLY and FYNNEI. The CDR3 DNA reads TGTGCCAGCGGACGGACTGAGAATCAGCCCCAGCATTTT. Its protein is CASGRTENQPQHF.

In its sample, this clonotype was seen many times. The chain couples TRBV6-5 to TRBJ1-2, with 8 bases fitting TRBD1. The CDR3 length is 16 residues. Germline trimming cut 6 bases from V and 6 bases from J; bases unmatched to any gene: 15. In germline, CDR1 is MNHEY, CDR2 SVGAGI. CDR3 protein: CASRYRRPQGADGYTF. Here the CDR3 DNA reads TGTGCCAGCAGGTACCGAAGACCGCAGGGGGCTGATGGCTACACCTTC.

The CDR3 reads CASSRLDPSDTQYF. The DNA for the CDR3 is TGTGCCAGCAGCCGACTAGACCCTTCAGATACGCAGTATTTT. The chain is built from TRBV11-3 and TRBJ2-3; possibly TRBD2 for D (6 bases). V lost 5 bases and J 4 bases, leaving 13 bases between the germline ends. Germline V gene sequence: CDR1 SGHNT, CDR2 YENEEA. The CDR3 has 14 amino acids.

V and J are TRBV20-1 and TRBJ1-1; D gene uncertain. The germline V gene encodes CDR1 DFQATT and CDR2 SNEGSKA (reference sequence). CDR3 length equals 10 residues. V lost 3 bases, J lost 8 bases, and 7 bases lay in between. DNA of the CDR3: TGCAGTGCTAGGGTCATAGAAGCTTTCTTT. Encoded protein: CSARVIEAFF.

The V and J genes are TRBV24-1 and TRBJ2-1; 11 nucleotides line up with TRBD1. Germline loops: CDR1 KGHDR, CDR2 SFDVKD. There are 15 residues in the CDR3. V lost 5 bases to trimming and J lost 7 bases; unmatched junction nucleotides: 6. CDR3 bases: TGTGCCACCAGTGCCTGGGGGACAGGGGGGAATGAGCAGTTCTTC. Amino acid sequence: CATSAWGTGGNEQFF.

This rearrangement joins TRBV10-3 to TRBJ1-5; 9 nucleotides line up with TRBD1. In germline, CDR1 is ENHRY, CDR2 SYGVKD. Germline trimming cut 4 bases from V and 6 bases from J; bases unmatched to any gene: 7. The CDR3 is 15 amino acids. The DNA for the CDR3 is TGTGCCATCAGTGGGGCACAGGGGGCAGGTCAGCCCCAGCATTTT. This gives the protein CAISGAQGAGQPQHF.

Notes on this clonotype: A much more abundant neighbour one base away suggests this may be a read error. The J gene is TRBJ1-1, the V gene TRBV11-1; TRBD1 is a possible D gene (5 bases). V was trimmed by 1 base and J by 4 bases, leaving 19 bases between them. The CDR3 runs 17 residues. Germline V gene lookup returns CDR1 SGHAT and CDR2 FQDESV (reference sequence). CDR3 DNA: TGTGCCAGCAGCTTAGTTACTGGGGCAGCATTGAGCACTGAAGCTTTCTTT. Its translation is CASSLVTGAALSTEAFF. Variable domain in full (rest from reference TRBV11-1 and TRBJ1-1): EAEVAQSPRYKITEKSQAVAFWCDPISGHATLYWYRQILGQGPELLVQFQDESVVDDSQLPKDRFSAERLKGVDSTLKIQPAELGDSAMYLCASSLVTGAALSTEAFFGQGTRLTVV.

This chain connects TRBV20-1 to TRBJ2-1; the D gene is possibly TRBD2 (6 bases). V was cut by 1 base and J by 13 bases, with 14 bases left in between. The CDR3 is 12 amino acids. Germline-derived CDR1 and CDR2 are DFQATT and SNEGSKA (reference sequence). The CDR3 protein is CSARGLGTGQFF. CDR3 sequence (DNA): TGCAGTGCTAGAGGACTAGGGACTGGCCAGTTCTTC.

The J gene is TRBJ2-7, the V gene TRBV20-1; D unresolved. CDR3 length: 12 residues. V was clipped by 8 bases and J by 6 bases, with 17 bases between them. Germline V gives CDR1 DFQATT, CDR2 SNEGSKA (reference sequence). This CDR3 reads CSLGWGEVEQYF. The CDR3 bases are TGCAGTTTGGGGTGGGGTGAAGTCGAGCAGTACTTC.

Ten or more counts support this clonotype. This sequence joins TRBV10-3 and TRBJ2-3; either TRBD1 or TRBD2 may supply D (5 bases each). V shed 9 bases and J shed 7 bases, with 23 bases lying between them. CDR1 and CDR2 (germline): ENHRY, SYGVKD. The CDR3 is made up of 15 amino acids. Here the CDR3 DNA reads TGTGCCATTCGGGACCAAATGATTCTACTTCATACGCAGTATTTT. Amino acids: CAIRDQMILLHTQYF.

Concerning this clonotype: A much larger clone differs by one base, so this may be a read error. The chain uses TRBV3-1 and TRBJ1-1, with D possibly matching TRBD1 (5 bases). This CDR3 spans 15 amino acids. Germline V gives CDR1 LGHDT, CDR2 YNNKEL (reference sequence). The CDR3 nucleotides read TGTGCCAGCAGCCTTGGGGCGAGGGCTAGCACTGAAGCTCTCTTT. Protein: CASSLGARASTEALF.

The CDR3 DNA reads TGTGCCATCAGTGAGCCGGAGACAGGGTTCGAGCAGTTCTTC. Translating gives CAISEPETGFEQFF. V and J are TRBV10-3 and TRBJ2-1; 7 positions match TRBD1. The V gene's germline CDR1 is ENHRY and CDR2 SYGVKD. The V and J ends lost 2 bases and 10 bases, in that order; junction bases with no gene match: 8. This CDR3 has 14 amino acids.

V usage is TRBV13 and J usage is TRBJ2-7; D remains ambiguous. The ends were cut back, 0 bases at V and 2 bases at J, with 14 bases in the middle. The germline gives CDR1 PRHDT, CDR2 FYEKMQ (reference sequence). The CDR3 runs 16 residues. The CDR3 sequence is CASSLGPPGAPYEQYF. DNA of the CDR3: TGTGCCAGCAGCTTAGGACCCCCAGGAGCCCCCTACGAGCAGTACTTC.